This record looks at one TCR beta chain sequence and its context. These data belong to a study of T cell changes during pregnancy in multiple sclerosis. V shed 3 bases, J shed 6 bases, and the junction held 6 bases outside the gene matches. The CDR3 runs 14 residues. The germline V gene has CDR1 SEHNR and CDR2 FQNEAQ (reference sequence). This table comes from immunoSEQ multiplex PCR, and its TCRdb copy is limited to in-frame clones, with some not included. The data show approximately 83,000 clones, 90% to 95% seen once. The chain employs TRBV7-9 and TRBJ2-7, with 9 bases that match TRBD1. The receptor comes from a female donor with multiple sclerosis, enrolled in a pregnancy study. The sequencing here drew on peripheral blood, taken in the third trimester of pregnancy. The CDR3 protein is CASSLGTGSREQYF. The CDR3 nucleotides read TGTGCCAGCAGCTTGGGGACAGGGTCCCGCGAGCAGTACTTC.